The 32 T cell receptor beta chains presented below share a single source sample, sequenced in a study of vaccination effects on CD4 cells after COVID-19. Here immunoSEQ multiplex PCR was the method, and the copy in TCRdb shows in-frame clones only, minus some. The table has 65,000 to 85,000 clones, under 90% seen once. Their cognate antigens are unknown. Before sequencing took place, the ViraFEST assay used viral peptide pools to expand antigen-specific CD4+ T cells. At the end of more than 8 days of culture, CD4+ T cells were isolated. Nucleocapsid antibodies stayed negative before and after vaccination, showing no earlier SARS-CoV-2 infection. The sample was CD4+ T cells from PBMCs cultured with SARS-CoV-2 spike peptides, taken before COVID-19 vaccination. These TCRs come from a human donor who received a COVID-19 vaccine.

The chain recombines TRBV7-2 with TRBJ2-3, with 13 nucleotides matching TRBD2. The V and J ends lost 1 base and 11 bases, in that order; junction bases with no gene match: 6. CDR1 is SGHTA and CDR2 is FQGNSA in the germline V gene. The CDR3 sequence is 15 residues long. This CDR3 reads CASSLVTSGGQEQYF. CDR3 sequence (DNA): TGTGCCAGCAGCTTAGTGACTAGCGGGGGGCAAGAGCAGTATTTT.

The count of this clone is one. V and J are TRBV5-4 and TRBJ2-5, with 7 bases fitting TRBD2. Trimming took 4 bases from V and 5 from J; bases not matched to a gene: 20. Germline V gene lookup returns CDR1 SGHNT and CDR2 YYREEE (reference sequence). The CDR3 loop spans 18 amino acids. CDR3 sequence reads: CASSRFGGGEVLGETQYF. Written as DNA, the CDR3 is TGTGCCAGCAGCCGATTTGGTGGGGGGGAGGTGCTTGGGGAGACCCAGTACTTC.

This clone is a singleton in its sample. The rearrangement links TRBV5-1 to TRBJ2-1; 7 nucleotides agree with TRBD2. The germline V gene has CDR1 SGHRS and CDR2 YFSETQ. The CDR3 consists of 16 residues. J gave up 5 bases and V 3 bases, and 11 bases lay outside the gene matches. CDR3 nucleotide sequence: TGCGCCAGCAGCTCTCGAGGGGCGGGAGACAACAATGAGCAGTTCTTC. It is translated as CASSSRGAGDNNEQFF.

CDR3 coding DNA: TGTGCCAGCAGTGATGTCGGTTGGCAGAGCTACAATGAGCAGTTCTTC. Protein product: CASSDVGWQSYNEQFF. The chain couples TRBV2 to TRBJ2-1, with unresolved D. Trimming took off 3 bases at V and 3 bases at J, with 15 bases between the two ends. Germline-derived CDR1 and CDR2 are SNHLY and FYNNEI. CDR3 length: 16 residues. Variable domain in full (rest from reference TRBV2 and TRBJ2-1): EPEVTQTPSHQVTQMGQEVILRCVPISNHLYFYWYRQILGQKVEFLVSFYNNEISEKSEIFDDQFSVERPDGSNFTLKIRSTKLEDSAMYFCASSDVGWQSYNEQFFGPGTRLTVL.

The chain joins TRBV12-5 to TRBJ2-6; no clear D gene. CDR3 length: 13 amino acids. Germline values: CDR1 LGHNT, CDR2 FRNRAP. Trimming took 1 base from V and 4 from J, leaving 2 bases between them. This chain's CDR3 is CASGLDGANVLTF. Here the CDR3 DNA reads TGTGCTAGTGGTTTGGACGGGGCCAACGTCCTGACTTTC.

The chain recombines TRBV20-1 with TRBJ1-4, with TRBD1 matching over 7 bases. Germline V gene sequence: CDR1 DFQATT, CDR2 SNEGSKA (reference sequence). CDR3 length equals 14 residues. Trimming took 3 bases from V and 4 from J; bases not matched to a gene: 5. The CDR3 spells CSASEGQLNEKLFF. DNA for the CDR3: TGCAGTGCTAGTGAGGGACAGCTTAATGAAAAACTGTTTTTT.

The V and J genes are TRBV29-1 and TRBJ2-7; TRBD2 is a possible D gene (6 bases). The V gene's germline CDR1 is SQVTM and CDR2 ANQGSEA. The V gene lost 6 bases and the J gene lost 0 bases, with 12 bases spanning the gap. The CDR3 is made up of 13 amino acids. The CDR3 spells CSVGGPSSYEQYV. The CDR3 coding sequence is TGCAGCGTGGGGGGACCGAGCTCCTACGAGCAGTACGTC.

This CDR3 reads CASRPDRAYEKLFF. CDR3 coding DNA: TGTGCCAGCAGGCCGGACAGGGCTTATGAAAAACTGTTTTTT. J is TRBJ1-4 and V is TRBV6-5, with 8 bases matching TRBD1. Germline loops: CDR1 MNHEY, CDR2 SVGAGI. The V segment lost 6 bases and the J segment 6 bases; nucleotides outside the gene matches: 6. There are 14 residues in the CDR3.

V gene TRBV7-2 combines with J gene TRBJ2-5; 11 bases map to TRBD2. This CDR3 region has 17 residues. Germline V lookup: CDR1 SGHTA, CDR2 FQGNSA. The V gene end was trimmed by 3 bases and the J gene end by 5 bases; junction bases not matched to a gene: 11. CDR3 sequence reads: CASSFYLSGGAWETQYF. In DNA form, the CDR3 reads TGTGCCAGCAGCTTTTATCTTAGCGGGGGGGCCTGGGAGACCCAGTACTTC.

This chain joins TRBV6-5 and TRBJ1-6, with 10 positions matching TRBD1. V lost 9 bases and J lost 11; bases outside the gene matches: 7. Germline lookup yields CDR1 MNHEY and CDR2 SVGAGI. CDR3 length: 13 amino acids. CDR3 DNA: TGTGCCAGTGGGACAGGGGAAAATCCACCCCTCCACTTT. This sequence encodes CASGTGENPPLHF.

This rearrangement joins TRBV5-1 to TRBJ2-7; a weak D match, TRBD1 (6 bases). The CDR3 runs 14 residues. V lost 4 bases and J 0 bases, leaving 11 bases between the germline ends. Germline-derived CDR1 and CDR2 are SGHRS and YFSETQ. CDR3 protein: CASSPGQNSYEQYV. DNA of the CDR3: TGCGCCAGCAGCCCCGGACAGAACTCCTACGAGCAGTACGTC.

The J gene is TRBJ2-5, the V gene TRBV7-2; D gene unclear. Germline CDR1 SGHTA, CDR2 FQGNSA. The CDR3 consists of 14 residues. Trimming stripped 5 bases from V and 5 bases from J, with 15 bases between. In DNA, the CDR3 is TGTGCCAGCAGCCCCGGTCTCCCCGGGGAGACCCAGTACTTC. It translates to CASSPGLPGETQYF.

The chain has TRBV7-3 and TRBJ2-1, with 10 bases identical to TRBD2. The junction had 10 bases not matched to a gene; V was cut back by 3 bases and J by 8 bases. The CDR3 length is 16 residues. Germline loops: CDR1 SGHTA, CDR2 FQGTGA. CDR3 in amino acids: CASSFSASGGWDEQFF. The CDR3 coding sequence is TGTGCCAGCAGCTTTAGCGCTAGCGGGGGTTGGGATGAGCAGTTCTTC.

The chain uses TRBV7-8 and TRBJ2-1, with a possible D match to TRBD2 (5 bases). The germline CDR1 and CDR2 sequences are SGHVS and FQNEAQ. The CDR3 spans 13 residues. V dropped 6 bases and J dropped 7 bases, with 13 bases sitting between them. DNA for the CDR3: TGTGCCAGCAGGCGCCTCGAGCGGAATGAGCAGTTCTTC. This sequence encodes CASRRLERNEQFF. The whole variable domain, filled in from reference TRBV7-8 and TRBJ2-1, reads GAGVSQSPRYKVAKRGQDVALRCDPISGHVSLFWYQQALGQGPEFLTYFQNEAQLDKSGLPSDRFFAERPEGSVSTLKIQRTQQEDSAVYLCASRRLERNEQFFGPGTRLTVL.

The chain links TRBV7-3 to TRBJ2-1; D is ambiguous. Germline V gene lookup returns CDR1 SGHTA and CDR2 FQGTGA. The CDR3 spans 13 residues. Trimming cost V 2 bases and J 5 bases, with 7 bases left between them. The CDR3 DNA follows: TGTGCCAGCAGCTTACGCCCTGACAATGAGCAGTTCTTC. It translates to CASSLRPDNEQFF.

The DNA of the CDR3 is TGTGCCAGTAGTACCCAGAATTACCCTCAAGAGACCCAGTACTTC. Translation: CASSTQNYPQETQYF. This chain links TRBV19 with TRBJ2-5; no definite D call. The CDR3 is 15 amino acids. Germline-derived CDR1 and CDR2 are LNHDA and SQIVND (reference sequence). Trimming cost V 4 bases and J 2 bases, with 14 bases left between them. Supplemented by reference TRBV19 and TRBJ2-5, the full variable domain reads DGGITQSPKYLFRKEGQNVTLSCEQNLNHDAMYWYRQDPGQGLRLIYYSQIVNDFQKGDIAEGYSVSREKKESFPLTVTSAQKNPTAFYLCASSTQNYPQETQYFGPGTRLLVL.

This chain connects TRBV6-4 to TRBJ1-2, with D perhaps TRBD1 (5 bases). The CDR3 extends over 12 amino acids. Per germline, CDR1 MRHNA and CDR2 SNTAGT. V lost 8 bases to trimming and J lost 8 bases, with 15 bases between them. The CDR3: CASYPGAQGYTF. As DNA, the CDR3 is TGTGCCAGCTACCCCGGGGCTCAGGGCTACACCTTC.

This chain connects TRBV5-1 to TRBJ2-1, with 12 bases matching TRBD2. This CDR3 is 17 amino acids long. J lost 2 bases, V lost 1 base, and 4 bases had no gene match. From germline, CDR1 is SGHRS and CDR2 YFSETQ. The CDR3 bases are TGCGCCAGCAGCTTGAGTCTAGCGGGGGGGCCCTACAATGAGCAGTTCTTC. Its protein is CASSLSLAGGPYNEQFF.

The V gene is TRBV29-1, the J gene TRBJ2-3; no firm D call. CDR1 is SQVTM, CDR2 ANQGSEA, per germline. CDR3 length equals 11 residues. The V and J ends lost 6 bases and 1 base respectively, with 5 bases between them. CDR3 sequence: CSVARTDTQYF. DNA of the CDR3: TGCAGCGTCGCCCGCACAGATACGCAGTATTTT.

This chain uses TRBV6-1 with TRBJ1-2; weak D call: TRBD1 (6 bases). The V gene's germline CDR1 is MNHNS and CDR2 SASEGT. The CDR3 runs 17 residues. Between the trimmed V and J ends, which lost 1 base and 7 bases, there was a span of 22 bases. The CDR3 sequence is CASSEVRVGGKTRGYTF. The CDR3 region has the DNA TGTGCCAGCAGTGAAGTGCGAGTAGGGGGTAAGACTCGTGGCTACACCTTC.

V is TRBV5-1 and J is TRBJ2-7; 7 bases are a match to TRBD2. Germline CDR1 and CDR2: SGHRS and YFSETQ. The CDR3 is 17 residues long. The ends lost 4 bases at V and 5 bases at J; junction bases unmatched: 18. As DNA, the CDR3 is TGCGCCAGCAGCCTCCGGGGGGAGACGCAGTGGGGCGACGAGCAGTACGTC. It encodes CASSLRGETQWGDEQYV.

This clone showed up just a few times. This chain joins TRBV7-9 and TRBJ2-3; 7 nucleotides align to TRBD1. The CDR3 loop spans 16 amino acids. The V gene's germline CDR1 is SEHNR and CDR2 FQNEAQ (reference sequence). Germline trimming cut 5 bases from V and 4 bases from J; bases unmatched to any gene: 12. The CDR3 protein is CASSLNRGAVSDTQYF. CDR3 in DNA: TGTGCCAGCAGCCTAAACAGGGGCGCCGTATCAGATACGCAGTATTTT.

V gene TRBV6-5 combines with J gene TRBJ2-2; D is ambiguous. V was trimmed by 6 bases and J by 1 base, leaving 12 bases between them. This CDR3 has 15 amino acids. Looked up from germline, CDR1 is MNHEY and CDR2 is SVGAGI. The DNA for the CDR3 is TGTGCCAGCAGCGGTTTTGGACGGAACACCGGGGAGCTGTTTTTT. Protein product: CASSGFGRNTGELFF.

This clone was detected a few times. The chain is built from TRBV5-1 and TRBJ1-2; D is possibly TRBD1 (5 bases). Germline CDR1 reads SGHRS; CDR2 reads YFSETQ. The V gene lost 3 bases and the J gene lost 1 base, with 22 bases spanning the gap. The CDR3 totals 18 residues. CDR3 loop: CASSSRGGRASNNYGYTF. CDR3 coding DNA: TGCGCCAGCAGCTCCCGGGGAGGCAGGGCCTCTAATAACTATGGCTACACCTTC.

The chain's CDR3 is CASSSEFSYNEQFF. Here the CDR3 DNA reads TGTGCCAGCTCATCGGAGTTCTCCTACAATGAGCAGTTCTTC. J is TRBJ2-1 and V is TRBV18; D gene ambiguous. This CDR3 region has 14 residues. Trimming pared 5 bases from V and 0 bases from J, leaving 8 bases between. CDR1 KGHSH and CDR2 LQKENI come from the germline V gene. Complete variable domain (other parts from reference TRBV18 and TRBJ2-1): NAGVMQNPRHLVRRRGQEARLRCSPMKGHSHVYWYRQLPEEGLKFMVYLQKENIIDESGMPKERFSAEFPKEGPSILRIQQVVRGDSAAYFCASSSEFSYNEQFFGPGTRLTVL.

The chain joins TRBV9 to TRBJ2-3, with D perhaps TRBD2 (5 bases). Looked up from germline, CDR1 is SGDLS and CDR2 is YYNGEE. The CDR3 has 14 residues. Trimming removed 8 bases at V and 5 bases at J, with 18 bases between. The CDR3 DNA follows: TGTGCCAGTACTATGGACGGACGGGGAGATACGCAGTATTTT. It is translated as CASTMDGRGDTQYF.

V is TRBV18 and J is TRBJ2-4; the D is unclear. V dropped 6 bases and J dropped 2 bases, with 14 bases sitting between them. CDR3 size: 15 residues. From germline, CDR1 is KGHSH and CDR2 LQKENI. The CDR3 loop is CASSAPQTTKNIQYF. The CDR3 bases are TGTGCCAGCTCCGCGCCCCAGACAACCAAAAACATTCAGTACTTC. The full variable domain, in which reference TRBV18 and TRBJ2-4 provide the parts outside the CDR3, is NAGVMQNPRHLVRRRGQEARLRCSPMKGHSHVYWYRQLPEEGLKFMVYLQKENIIDESGMPKERFSAEFPKEGPSILRIQQVVRGDSAAYFCASSAPQTTKNIQYFGAGTRLSVL.

The chain couples TRBV18 to TRBJ1-6; 7 bases agree with TRBD1. The CDR3 length is 14 residues. Germline V gives CDR1 KGHSH, CDR2 LQKENI. V trimming: 4 bases; J trimming: 7 bases; junction bases outside the gene matches: 4. The CDR3 region is CASSRDRANSPLHF. CDR3 nucleotide sequence: TGTGCCAGCTCACGCGACAGGGCAAATTCACCCCTCCACTTT.

V is TRBV7-8 and J is TRBJ1-1; D gene uncertain. The CDR3 is 14 residues long. Trimming took 2 bases from V and 4 from J, leaving 11 bases between them. Germline CDR1 is SGHVS and CDR2 is FQNEAQ. The CDR3 nucleotides read TGTGCCAGCAGCTTAAGCTTCGGCAGCACTGAAGCTTTCTTT. Residues: CASSLSFGSTEAFF.

This clone was found once. This chain links TRBV3-1 (or the pseudogene TRBV3-2) with TRBJ2-5; tentative D call: TRBD1 (5 bases). The CDR3 length is 16 residues. Looked up from germline, CDR1 is LGHDT and CDR2 is YNNKEL (reference sequence). Between the trimmed V and J ends, which lost 1 base and 4 bases, there was a span of 16 bases. The CDR3 nucleotides read TGTGCCAGCAGCCAAGGGTTGTGGGGTAGGGGAGAGACCCAGTACTTC. It specifies CASSQGLWGRGETQYF.

V usage is TRBV7-9 and J usage is TRBJ2-3; 9 nucleotides agree with TRBD2. The CDR3 is 14 residues long. Germline values: CDR1 SEHNR, CDR2 FQNEAQ (reference sequence). V was pared by 1 base and J by 4 bases, with 0 bases of the junction left unmatched. The CDR3 reads CASSLGGGADTQYF. The CDR3 DNA reads TGTGCCAGCAGCTTAGGCGGGGGGGCAGATACGCAGTATTTT.

This rearrangement joins TRBV6-2 or TRBV6-3 to TRBJ2-2; 12 bases map to TRBD2. Germline CDR1 and CDR2: MNHEY and SVGEGT. The CDR3 is 18 amino acids. V was clipped by 5 bases and J by 5 bases; unmatched bases: 12. The DNA for the CDR3 is TGTGCCAGCAGTGGACTAGCGGGGCTTACGAAATTAACCGGGGAGCTGTTTTTT. Translation: CASSGLAGLTKLTGELFF.